This record looks at one T cell receptor beta chain sequence and its context. What it recognizes is unknown. The sample belongs to a study of shared clonotypes between healthy human individuals. On the study more broadly: CD4 naive and memory got three plates each, CD8 naive two, CD8 memory one.

This table comes from immunoSEQ multiplex PCR, and its TCRdb copy is limited to in-frame clones, with some not included. The table lists some 650,000 clones, about 96% of them singletons. V was shortened by 0 bases and J by 4 bases, with 10 bases between the two germline ends. Per the germline V gene, CDR1 is SGDLS and CDR2 is YYNGEE. This CDR3 contains 14 residues. Everyone who donated was a Caucasian adult who lived in Nashville, Tennessee. Study-wide points: Non-shared clonotypes had lower generation probabilities than clonotypes shared by all four sorted-subset donors. Although depth was large, rarefaction showed that sequencing of the sorted subsets was incomplete.

The sample taken for sequencing was naive CD4+ T cells sorted from blood. Described subset: CD45RA+ positively selected. The chain combines TRBV9 with TRBJ2-5; D may correspond to TRBD1 or TRBD2 (5 bases each). The receptor's source is a woman aged 30 to 39 in good health. CDR3 DNA sequence: TGTGCCAGCAGCGTAGCTACAGGAGGAGAGACCCAGTACTTC. Amino acid sequence: CASSVATGGETQYF.